This T cell receptor (beta chain) was identified in a study of T-cell reconstitution after alpha-beta-depleted transplantation in children. Germline CDR1 and CDR2: LGHNA and YNFKEQ. This CDR3 has 21 residues. Trimming cost V 4 bases and J 2 bases; bases outside gene matches: 17. Note on this clonotype: What it binds is not known.

As it was prepared, the TCRbeta library received unique molecular identifiers. Each CDR3 protein is one row after TCRdb ran MiXCR on the PCR reads. Of 780,000 or so distinct CDR3 sequences in the sample, roughly 15% were seen once. Study conclusions and caveats: TCRbeta diversity was high at day 60 in some patients (a result of surviving recipient T cells and thymic progenitors). About two months after transplant, alpha-beta T cells reportedly came from several hundred expanded graft clones. T cells produced anew were the main source of T-cell counts and diversity one year after transplant.

The rearrangement joins TRBV4-2 to TRBJ2-1, with 13 bases fitting TRBD2. The receptor was derived from a male patient between 5 and 17 years old who had a stem cell transplant for acute lymphoblastic leukemia, so the T cells may come from the graft donor. Sequenced here: PBMCs, mostly from graft donor cells, sampled 360 days after TCRalphabeta/CD19-depleted stem cell transplant. The CDR3 protein is CASSPNNLRTSGRATYNEQFF. CDR3 bases: TGTGCCAGCAGCCCTAACAACCTTCGTACTAGCGGGAGGGCCACCTACAATGAGCAGTTCTTC.